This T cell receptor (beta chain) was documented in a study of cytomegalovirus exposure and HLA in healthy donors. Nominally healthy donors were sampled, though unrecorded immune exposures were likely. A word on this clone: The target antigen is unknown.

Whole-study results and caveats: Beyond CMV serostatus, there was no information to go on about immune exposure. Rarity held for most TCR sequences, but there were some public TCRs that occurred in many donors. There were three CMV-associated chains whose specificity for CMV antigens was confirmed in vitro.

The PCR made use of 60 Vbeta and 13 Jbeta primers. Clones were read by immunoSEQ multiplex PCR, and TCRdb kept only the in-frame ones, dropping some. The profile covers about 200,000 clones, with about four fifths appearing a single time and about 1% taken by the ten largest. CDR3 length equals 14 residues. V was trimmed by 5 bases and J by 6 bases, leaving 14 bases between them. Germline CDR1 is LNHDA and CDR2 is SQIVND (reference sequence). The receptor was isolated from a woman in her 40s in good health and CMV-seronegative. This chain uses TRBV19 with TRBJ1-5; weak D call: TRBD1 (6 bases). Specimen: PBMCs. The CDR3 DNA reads TGTGCCAGTAGTCAGGGGTTAGGGGGTCAGCCCCAGCATTTT. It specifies CASSQGLGGQPQHF.